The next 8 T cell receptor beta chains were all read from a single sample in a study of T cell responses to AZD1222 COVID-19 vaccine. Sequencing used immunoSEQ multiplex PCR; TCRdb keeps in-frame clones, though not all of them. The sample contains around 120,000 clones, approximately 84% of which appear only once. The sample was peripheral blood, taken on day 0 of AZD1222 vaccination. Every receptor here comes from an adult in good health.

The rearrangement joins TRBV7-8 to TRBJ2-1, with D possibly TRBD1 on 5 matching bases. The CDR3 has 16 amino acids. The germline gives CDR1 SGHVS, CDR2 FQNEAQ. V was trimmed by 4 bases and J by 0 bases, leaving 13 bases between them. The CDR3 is CASSSLQGASYNEQFF. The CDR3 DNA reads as TGTGCCAGCAGCTCCCTGCAGGGCGCCTCCTACAATGAGCAGTTCTTC.

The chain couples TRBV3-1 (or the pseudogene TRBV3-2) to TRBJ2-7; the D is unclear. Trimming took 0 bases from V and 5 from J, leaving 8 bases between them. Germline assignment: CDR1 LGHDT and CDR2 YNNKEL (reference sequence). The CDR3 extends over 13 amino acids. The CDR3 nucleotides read TGTGCCAGCAGCCAAGATAACGGTCACGAGCAGTACTTC. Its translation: CASSQDNGHEQYF.

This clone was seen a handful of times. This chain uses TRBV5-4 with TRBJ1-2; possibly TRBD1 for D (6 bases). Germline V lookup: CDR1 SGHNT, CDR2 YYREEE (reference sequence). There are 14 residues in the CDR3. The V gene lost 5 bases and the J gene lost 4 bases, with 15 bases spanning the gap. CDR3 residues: CASSSPDRPYGYTF. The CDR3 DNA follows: TGTGCCAGCAGTTCGCCGGACAGACCCTATGGCTACACCTTC. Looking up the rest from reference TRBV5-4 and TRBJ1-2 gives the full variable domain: ETGVTQSPTHLIKTRGQQVTLRCSSQSGHNTVSWYQQALGQGPQFIFQYYREEENGRGNFPPRFSGLQFPNYSSELNVNALELDDSALYLCASSSPDRPYGYTFGSGTRLTVV.

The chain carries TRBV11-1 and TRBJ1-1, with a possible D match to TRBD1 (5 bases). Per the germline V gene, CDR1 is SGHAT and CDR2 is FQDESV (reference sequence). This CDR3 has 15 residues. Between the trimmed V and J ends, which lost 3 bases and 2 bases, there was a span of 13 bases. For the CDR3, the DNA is TGTGCCAGCAGCTTTTTTTGGGGCGACAACACTGAAGCTTTCTTT. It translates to CASSFFWGDNTEAFF.

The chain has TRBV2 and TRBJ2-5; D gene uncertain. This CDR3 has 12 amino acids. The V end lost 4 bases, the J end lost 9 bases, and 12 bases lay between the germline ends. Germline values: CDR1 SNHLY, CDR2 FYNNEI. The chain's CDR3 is CASSALIAAQYF. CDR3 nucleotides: TGTGCCAGCAGTGCCCTCATTGCGGCCCAGTACTTC.

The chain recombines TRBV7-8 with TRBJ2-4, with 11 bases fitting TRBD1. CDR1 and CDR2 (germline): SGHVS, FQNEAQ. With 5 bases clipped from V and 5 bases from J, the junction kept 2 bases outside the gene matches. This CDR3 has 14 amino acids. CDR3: CASSPGQGENIQYF. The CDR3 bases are TGTGCCAGCAGCCCGGGACAGGGGGAAAACATTCAGTACTTC.

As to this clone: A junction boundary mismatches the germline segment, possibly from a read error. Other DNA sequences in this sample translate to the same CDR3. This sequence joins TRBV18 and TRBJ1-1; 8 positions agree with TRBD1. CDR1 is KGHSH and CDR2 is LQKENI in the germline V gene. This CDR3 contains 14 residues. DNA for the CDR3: TGTGCTAGCTCACCCACGACAGGGGATACTGAAGCTTTCTTT. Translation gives CASSPTTGDTEAFF.

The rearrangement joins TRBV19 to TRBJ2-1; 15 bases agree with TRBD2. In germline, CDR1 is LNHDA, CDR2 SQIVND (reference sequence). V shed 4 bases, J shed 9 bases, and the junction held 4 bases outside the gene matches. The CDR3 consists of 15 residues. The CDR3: CASSTGLAGGGEQFF. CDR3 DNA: TGTGCCAGTAGTACCGGACTAGCGGGAGGGGGTGAGCAGTTCTTC. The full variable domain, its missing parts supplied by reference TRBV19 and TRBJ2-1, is DGGITQSPKYLFRKEGQNVTLSCEQNLNHDAMYWYRQDPGQGLRLIYYSQIVNDFQKGDIAEGYSVSREKKESFPLTVTSAQKNPTAFYLCASSTGLAGGGEQFFGPGTRLTVL.